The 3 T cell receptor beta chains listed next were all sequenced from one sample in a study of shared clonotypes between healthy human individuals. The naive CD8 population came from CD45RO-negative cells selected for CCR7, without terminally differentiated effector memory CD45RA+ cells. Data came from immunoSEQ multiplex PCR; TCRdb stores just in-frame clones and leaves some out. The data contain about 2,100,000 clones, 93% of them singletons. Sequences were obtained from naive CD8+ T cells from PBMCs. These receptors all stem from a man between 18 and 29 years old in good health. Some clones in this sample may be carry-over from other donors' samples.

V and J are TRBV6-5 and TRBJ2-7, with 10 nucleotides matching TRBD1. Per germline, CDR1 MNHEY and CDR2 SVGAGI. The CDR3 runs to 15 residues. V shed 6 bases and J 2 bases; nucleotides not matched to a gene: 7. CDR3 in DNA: TGTGCCAGCAGCCCCCGGACAGGGGGGACCTACGAGCAGTACTTC. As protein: CASSPRTGGTYEQYF.

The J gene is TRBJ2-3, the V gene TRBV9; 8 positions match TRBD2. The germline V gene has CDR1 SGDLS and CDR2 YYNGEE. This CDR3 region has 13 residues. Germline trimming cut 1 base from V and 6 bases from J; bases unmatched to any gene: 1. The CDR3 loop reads CASSVRTSDTQYF. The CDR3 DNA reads TGTGCCAGCAGCGTAAGGACTAGCGATACGCAGTATTTT. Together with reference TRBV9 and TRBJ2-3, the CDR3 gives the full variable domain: DSGVTQTPKHLITATGQRVTLRCSPRSGDLSVYWYQQSLDQGLQFLIQYYNGEERAKGNILERFSAQQFPDLHSELNLSSLELGDSALYFCASSVRTSDTQYFGPGTRLTVL.

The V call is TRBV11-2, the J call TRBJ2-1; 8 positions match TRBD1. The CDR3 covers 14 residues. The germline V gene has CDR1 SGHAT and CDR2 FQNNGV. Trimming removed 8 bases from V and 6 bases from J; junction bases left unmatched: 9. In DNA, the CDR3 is TGTGCCAGCGTTTTAAGGACAGGGATCAATGAGCAGTTCTTC. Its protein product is CASVLRTGINEQFF.